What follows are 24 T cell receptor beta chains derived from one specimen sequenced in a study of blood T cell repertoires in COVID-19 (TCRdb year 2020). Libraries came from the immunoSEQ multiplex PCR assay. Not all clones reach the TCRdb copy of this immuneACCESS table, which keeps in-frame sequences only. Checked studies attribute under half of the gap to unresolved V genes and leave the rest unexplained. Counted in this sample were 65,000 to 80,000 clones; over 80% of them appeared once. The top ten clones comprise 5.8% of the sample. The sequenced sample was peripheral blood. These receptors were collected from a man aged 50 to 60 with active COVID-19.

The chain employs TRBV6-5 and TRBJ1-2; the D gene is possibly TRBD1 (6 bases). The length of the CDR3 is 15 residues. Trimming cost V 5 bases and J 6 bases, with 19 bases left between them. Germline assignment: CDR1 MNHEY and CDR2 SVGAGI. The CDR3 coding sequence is TGTGCCAGCAGTACCCCCACAGGGTATGAGAATGGCTACACCTTC. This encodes CASSTPTGYENGYTF.

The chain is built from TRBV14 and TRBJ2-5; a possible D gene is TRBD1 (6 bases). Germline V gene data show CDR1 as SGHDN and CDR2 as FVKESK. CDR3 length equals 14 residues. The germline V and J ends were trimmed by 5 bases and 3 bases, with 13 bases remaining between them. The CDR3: CASSAPAGEETQYF. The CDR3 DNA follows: TGTGCCAGCAGCGCCCCCGCAGGGGAAGAGACCCAGTACTTC.

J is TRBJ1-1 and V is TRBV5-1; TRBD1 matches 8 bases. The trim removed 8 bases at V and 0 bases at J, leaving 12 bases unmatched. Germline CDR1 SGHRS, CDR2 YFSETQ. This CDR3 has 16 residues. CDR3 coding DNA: TGCGCCAGTCTAACCGGGACAGGTAACATGAACACTGAAGCTTTCTTT. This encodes CASLTGTGNMNTEAFF.

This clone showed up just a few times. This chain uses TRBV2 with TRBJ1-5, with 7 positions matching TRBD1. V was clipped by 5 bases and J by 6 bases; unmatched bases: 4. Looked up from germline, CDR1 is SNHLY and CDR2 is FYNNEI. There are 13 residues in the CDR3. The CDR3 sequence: CASSQGVGQPQHF. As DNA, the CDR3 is TGTGCCAGCAGTCAGGGGGTGGGTCAGCCCCAGCATTTT.

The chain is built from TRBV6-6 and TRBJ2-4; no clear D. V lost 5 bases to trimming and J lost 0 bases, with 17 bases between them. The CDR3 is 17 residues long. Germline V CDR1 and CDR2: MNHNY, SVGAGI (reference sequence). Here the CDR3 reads CASSPRTSLLAKNIQYF. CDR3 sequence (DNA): TGTGCCAGCAGTCCTAGAACTTCCTTGCTAGCCAAAAACATTCAGTACTTC.

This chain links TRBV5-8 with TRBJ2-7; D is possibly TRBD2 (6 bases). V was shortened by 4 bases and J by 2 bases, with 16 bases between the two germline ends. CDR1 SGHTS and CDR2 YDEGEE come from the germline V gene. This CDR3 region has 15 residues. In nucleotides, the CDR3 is TGTGCCAGCAGCCCCCGGAGGGAGCGAGCCTACGAGCAGTACTTC. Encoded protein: CASSPRRERAYEQYF.

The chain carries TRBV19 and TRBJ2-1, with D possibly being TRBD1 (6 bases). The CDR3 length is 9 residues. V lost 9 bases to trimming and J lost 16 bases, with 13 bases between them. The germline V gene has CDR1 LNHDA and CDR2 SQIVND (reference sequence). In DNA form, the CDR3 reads TGTGCCAGGGGGACACGGGGATTCTTC. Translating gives CARGTRGFF.

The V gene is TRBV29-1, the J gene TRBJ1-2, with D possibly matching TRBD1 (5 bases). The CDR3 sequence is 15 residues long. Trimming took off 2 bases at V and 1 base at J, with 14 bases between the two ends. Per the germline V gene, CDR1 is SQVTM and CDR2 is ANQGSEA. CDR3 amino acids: CSVEMGGYGNYGYTF. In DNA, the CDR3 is TGCAGCGTTGAAATGGGGGGATACGGTAACTATGGCTACACCTTC.

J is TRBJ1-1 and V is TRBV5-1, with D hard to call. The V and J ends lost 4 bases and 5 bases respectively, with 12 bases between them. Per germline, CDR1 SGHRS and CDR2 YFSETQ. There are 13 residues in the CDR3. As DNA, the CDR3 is TGCGCCAGCAGCCAAGACGGAGGAACTGAAGCTTTCTTT. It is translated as CASSQDGGTEAFF.

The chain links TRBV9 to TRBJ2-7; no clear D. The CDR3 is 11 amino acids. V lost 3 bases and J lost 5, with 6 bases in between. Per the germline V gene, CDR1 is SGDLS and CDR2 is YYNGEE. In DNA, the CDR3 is TGTGCCAGCAGCGACGGAGACGAGCAGTACTTC. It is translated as CASSDGDEQYF.

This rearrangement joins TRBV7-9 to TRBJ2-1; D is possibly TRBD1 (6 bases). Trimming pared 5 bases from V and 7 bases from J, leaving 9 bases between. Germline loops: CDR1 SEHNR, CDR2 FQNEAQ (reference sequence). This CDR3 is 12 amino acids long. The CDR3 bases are TGTGCCAGCAGCCACACAGGGAATGAGCAGTTCTTC. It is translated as CASSHTGNEQFF.

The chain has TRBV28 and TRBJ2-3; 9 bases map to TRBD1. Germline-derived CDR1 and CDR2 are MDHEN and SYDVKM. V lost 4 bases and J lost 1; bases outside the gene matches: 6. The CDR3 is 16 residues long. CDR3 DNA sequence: TGTGCCAGCAGTTCGATACAGGGGGCTGGCACAGATACGCAGTATTTT. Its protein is CASSSIQGAGTDTQYF.

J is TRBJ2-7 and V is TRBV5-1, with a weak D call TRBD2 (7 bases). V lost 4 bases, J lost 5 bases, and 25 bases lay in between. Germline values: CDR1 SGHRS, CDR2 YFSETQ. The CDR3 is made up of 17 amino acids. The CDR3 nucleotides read TGCGCCAGCAGCCCGGAAGGGGGGAGGGGAGGGAGCGACGAGCAGTACTTC. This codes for CASSPEGGRGGSDEQYF.

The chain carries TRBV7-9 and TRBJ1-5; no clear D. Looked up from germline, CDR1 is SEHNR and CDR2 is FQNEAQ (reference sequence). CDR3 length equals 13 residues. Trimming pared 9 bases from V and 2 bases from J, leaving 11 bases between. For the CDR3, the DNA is TGTGCCAGTAGTCAGGTCGGCAATCAGCCCCAGCATTTT. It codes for CASSQVGNQPQHF.

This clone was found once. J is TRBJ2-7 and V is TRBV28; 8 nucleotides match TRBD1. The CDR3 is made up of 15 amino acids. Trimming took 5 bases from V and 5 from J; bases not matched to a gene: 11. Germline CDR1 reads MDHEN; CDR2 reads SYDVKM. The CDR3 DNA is TGTGCCAGCAGTACCCAAGGACAGGGAAACAACGAGCAGTACTTC. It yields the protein CASSTQGQGNNEQYF.

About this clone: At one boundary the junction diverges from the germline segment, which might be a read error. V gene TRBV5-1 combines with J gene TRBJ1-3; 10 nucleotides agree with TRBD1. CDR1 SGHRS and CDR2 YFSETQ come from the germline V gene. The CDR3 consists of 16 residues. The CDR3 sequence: CASSLGTDWGQGKDSF. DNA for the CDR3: TGCGCCAGCAGCTTGGGGACAGACTGGGGACAGGGGAAAGACTCTTTT.

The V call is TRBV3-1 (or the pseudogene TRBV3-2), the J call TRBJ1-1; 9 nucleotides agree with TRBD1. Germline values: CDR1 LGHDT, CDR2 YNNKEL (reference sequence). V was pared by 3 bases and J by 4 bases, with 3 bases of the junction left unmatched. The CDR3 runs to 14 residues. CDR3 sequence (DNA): TGTGCCAGCAGCCAGAGGACAGGGGCCACTGAAGCTTTCTTT. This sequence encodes CASSQRTGATEAFF.

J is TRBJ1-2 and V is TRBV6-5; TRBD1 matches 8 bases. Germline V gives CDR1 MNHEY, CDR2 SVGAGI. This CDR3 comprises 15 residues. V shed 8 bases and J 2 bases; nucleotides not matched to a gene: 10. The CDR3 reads CASLKWTGQNYGYTF. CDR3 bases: TGTGCCAGCTTAAAATGGACAGGGCAAAACTATGGCTACACCTTC.

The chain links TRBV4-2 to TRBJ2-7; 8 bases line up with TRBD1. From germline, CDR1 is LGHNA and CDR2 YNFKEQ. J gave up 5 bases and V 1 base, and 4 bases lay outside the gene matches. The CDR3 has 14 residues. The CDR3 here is CASSQGQDRDEQYF. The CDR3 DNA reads TGTGCCAGCAGCCAAGGGCAGGACAGGGACGAGCAGTACTTC.

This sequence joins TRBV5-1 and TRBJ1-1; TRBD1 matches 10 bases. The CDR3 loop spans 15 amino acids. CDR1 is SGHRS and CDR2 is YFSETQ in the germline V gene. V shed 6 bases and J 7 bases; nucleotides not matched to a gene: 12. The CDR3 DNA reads TGCGCCAGCACAAGACAGGGGGCACCGGAGGGTGAAGCTTTCTTT. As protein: CASTRQGAPEGEAFF.

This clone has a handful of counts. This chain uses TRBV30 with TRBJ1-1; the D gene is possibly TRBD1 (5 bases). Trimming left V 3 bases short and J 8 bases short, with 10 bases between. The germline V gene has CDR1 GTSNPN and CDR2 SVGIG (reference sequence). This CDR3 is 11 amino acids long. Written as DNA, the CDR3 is TGTGCCTGGAGCAGACAGCCAGAAGCTTTCTTT. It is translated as CAWSRQPEAFF. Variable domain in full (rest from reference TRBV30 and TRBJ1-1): SQTIHQWPATLVQPVGSPLSLECTVEGTSNPNLYWYRQAAGRGLQLLFYSVGIGQISSEVPQNLSASRPQDRQFILSSKKLLLSDSGFYLCAWSRQPEAFFGQGTRLTVV.

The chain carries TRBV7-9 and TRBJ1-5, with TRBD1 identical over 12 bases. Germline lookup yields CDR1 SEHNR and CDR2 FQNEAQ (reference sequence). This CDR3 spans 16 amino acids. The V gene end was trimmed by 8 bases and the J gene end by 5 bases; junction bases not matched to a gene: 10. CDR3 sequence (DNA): TGTGCCAGCTCCGGGACAGGGGGCCCCTCTGATCAGCCCCAGCATTTT. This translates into CASSGTGGPSDQPQHF.

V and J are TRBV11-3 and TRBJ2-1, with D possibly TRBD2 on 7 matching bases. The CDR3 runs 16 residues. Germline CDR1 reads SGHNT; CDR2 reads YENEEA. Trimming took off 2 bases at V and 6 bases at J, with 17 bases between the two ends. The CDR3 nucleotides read TGTGCCAGCAGCTTAAGACGAGGGGGGGCGCTCAATGAGCAGTTCTTC. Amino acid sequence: CASSLRRGGALNEQFF.

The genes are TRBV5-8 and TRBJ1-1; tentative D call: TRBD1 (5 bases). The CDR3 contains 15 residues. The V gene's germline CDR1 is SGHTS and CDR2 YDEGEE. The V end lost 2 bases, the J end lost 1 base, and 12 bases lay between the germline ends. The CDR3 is CASSFLAGRNTEAFF. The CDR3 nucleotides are TGTGCCAGCAGCTTTTTGGCGGGACGGAACACTGAAGCTTTCTTT.